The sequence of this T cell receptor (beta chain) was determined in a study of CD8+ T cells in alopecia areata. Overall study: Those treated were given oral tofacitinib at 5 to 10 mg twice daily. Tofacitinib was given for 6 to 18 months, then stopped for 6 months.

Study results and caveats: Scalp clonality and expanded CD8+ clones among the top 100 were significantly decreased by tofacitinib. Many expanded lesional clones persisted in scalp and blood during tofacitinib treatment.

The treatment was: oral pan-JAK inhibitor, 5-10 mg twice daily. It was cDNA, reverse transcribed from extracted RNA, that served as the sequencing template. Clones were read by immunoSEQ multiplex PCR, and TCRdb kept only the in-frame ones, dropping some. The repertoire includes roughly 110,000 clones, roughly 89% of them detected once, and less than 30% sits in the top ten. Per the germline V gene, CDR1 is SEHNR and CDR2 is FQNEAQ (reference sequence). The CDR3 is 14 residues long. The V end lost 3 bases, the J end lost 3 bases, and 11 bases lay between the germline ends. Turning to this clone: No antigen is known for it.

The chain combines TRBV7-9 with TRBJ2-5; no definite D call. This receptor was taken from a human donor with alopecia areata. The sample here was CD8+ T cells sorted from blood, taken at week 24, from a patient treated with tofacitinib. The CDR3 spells CASSFSEREETQYF. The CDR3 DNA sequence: TGTGCCAGCAGCTTTTCCGAGCGTGAAGAGACCCAGTACTTC.